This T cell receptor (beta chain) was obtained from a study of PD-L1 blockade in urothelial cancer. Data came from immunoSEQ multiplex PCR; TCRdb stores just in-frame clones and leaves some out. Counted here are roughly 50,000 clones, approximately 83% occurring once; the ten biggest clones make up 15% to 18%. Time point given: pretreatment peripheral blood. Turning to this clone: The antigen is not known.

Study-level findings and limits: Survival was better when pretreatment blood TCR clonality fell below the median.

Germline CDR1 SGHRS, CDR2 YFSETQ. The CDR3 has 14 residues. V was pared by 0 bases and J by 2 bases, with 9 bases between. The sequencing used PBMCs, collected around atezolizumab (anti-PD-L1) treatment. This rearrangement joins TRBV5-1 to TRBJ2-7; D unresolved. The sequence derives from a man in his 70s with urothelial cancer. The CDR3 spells CASSLDGGAYEQYF. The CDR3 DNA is TGCGCCAGCAGCTTGGATGGCGGTGCCTACGAGCAGTACTTC.